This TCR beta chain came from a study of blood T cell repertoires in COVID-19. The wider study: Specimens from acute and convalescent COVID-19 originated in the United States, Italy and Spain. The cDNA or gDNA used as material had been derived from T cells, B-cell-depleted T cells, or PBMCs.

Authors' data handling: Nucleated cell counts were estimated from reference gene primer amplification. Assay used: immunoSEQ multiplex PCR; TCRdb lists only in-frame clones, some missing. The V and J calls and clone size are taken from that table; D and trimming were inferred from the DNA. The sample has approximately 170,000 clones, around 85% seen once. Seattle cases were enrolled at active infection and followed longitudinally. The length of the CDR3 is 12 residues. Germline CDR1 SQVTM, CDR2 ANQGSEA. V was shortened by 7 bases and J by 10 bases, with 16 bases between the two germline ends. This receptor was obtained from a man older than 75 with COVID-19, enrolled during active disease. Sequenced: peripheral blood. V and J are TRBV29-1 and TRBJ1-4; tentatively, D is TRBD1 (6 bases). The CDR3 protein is CSGRQAHGKLFF. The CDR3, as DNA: TGCAGCGGAAGACAGGCCCATGGAAAACTGTTTTTT.